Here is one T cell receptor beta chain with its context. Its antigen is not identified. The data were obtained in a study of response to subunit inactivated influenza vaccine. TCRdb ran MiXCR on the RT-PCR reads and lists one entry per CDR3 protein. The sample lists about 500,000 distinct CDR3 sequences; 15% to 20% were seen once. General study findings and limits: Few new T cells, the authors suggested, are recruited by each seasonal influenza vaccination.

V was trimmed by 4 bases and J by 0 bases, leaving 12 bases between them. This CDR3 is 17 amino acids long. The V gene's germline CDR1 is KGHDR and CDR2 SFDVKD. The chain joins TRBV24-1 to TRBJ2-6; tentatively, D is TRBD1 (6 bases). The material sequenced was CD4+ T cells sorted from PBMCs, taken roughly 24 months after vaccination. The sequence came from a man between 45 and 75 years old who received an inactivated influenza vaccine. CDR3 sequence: CATSEGQPDSGANVLTF. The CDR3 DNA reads TGTGCCACCAGTGAAGGACAGCCCGACTCTGGGGCCAACGTCCTGACTTTC.